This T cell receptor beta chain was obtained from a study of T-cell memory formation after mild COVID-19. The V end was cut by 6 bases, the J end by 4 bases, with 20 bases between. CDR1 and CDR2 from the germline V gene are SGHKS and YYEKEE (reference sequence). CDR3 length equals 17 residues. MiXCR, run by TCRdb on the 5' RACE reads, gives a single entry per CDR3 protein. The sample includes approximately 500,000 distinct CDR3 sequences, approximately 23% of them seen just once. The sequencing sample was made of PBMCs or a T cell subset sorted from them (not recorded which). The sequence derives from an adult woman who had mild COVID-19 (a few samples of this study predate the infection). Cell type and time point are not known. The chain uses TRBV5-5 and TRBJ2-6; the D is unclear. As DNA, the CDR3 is TGTGCCAGCACGAAACAGAGACCGGCTCCCGGGGCCAACGTCCTGACTTTC. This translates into CASTKQRPAPGANVLTF.